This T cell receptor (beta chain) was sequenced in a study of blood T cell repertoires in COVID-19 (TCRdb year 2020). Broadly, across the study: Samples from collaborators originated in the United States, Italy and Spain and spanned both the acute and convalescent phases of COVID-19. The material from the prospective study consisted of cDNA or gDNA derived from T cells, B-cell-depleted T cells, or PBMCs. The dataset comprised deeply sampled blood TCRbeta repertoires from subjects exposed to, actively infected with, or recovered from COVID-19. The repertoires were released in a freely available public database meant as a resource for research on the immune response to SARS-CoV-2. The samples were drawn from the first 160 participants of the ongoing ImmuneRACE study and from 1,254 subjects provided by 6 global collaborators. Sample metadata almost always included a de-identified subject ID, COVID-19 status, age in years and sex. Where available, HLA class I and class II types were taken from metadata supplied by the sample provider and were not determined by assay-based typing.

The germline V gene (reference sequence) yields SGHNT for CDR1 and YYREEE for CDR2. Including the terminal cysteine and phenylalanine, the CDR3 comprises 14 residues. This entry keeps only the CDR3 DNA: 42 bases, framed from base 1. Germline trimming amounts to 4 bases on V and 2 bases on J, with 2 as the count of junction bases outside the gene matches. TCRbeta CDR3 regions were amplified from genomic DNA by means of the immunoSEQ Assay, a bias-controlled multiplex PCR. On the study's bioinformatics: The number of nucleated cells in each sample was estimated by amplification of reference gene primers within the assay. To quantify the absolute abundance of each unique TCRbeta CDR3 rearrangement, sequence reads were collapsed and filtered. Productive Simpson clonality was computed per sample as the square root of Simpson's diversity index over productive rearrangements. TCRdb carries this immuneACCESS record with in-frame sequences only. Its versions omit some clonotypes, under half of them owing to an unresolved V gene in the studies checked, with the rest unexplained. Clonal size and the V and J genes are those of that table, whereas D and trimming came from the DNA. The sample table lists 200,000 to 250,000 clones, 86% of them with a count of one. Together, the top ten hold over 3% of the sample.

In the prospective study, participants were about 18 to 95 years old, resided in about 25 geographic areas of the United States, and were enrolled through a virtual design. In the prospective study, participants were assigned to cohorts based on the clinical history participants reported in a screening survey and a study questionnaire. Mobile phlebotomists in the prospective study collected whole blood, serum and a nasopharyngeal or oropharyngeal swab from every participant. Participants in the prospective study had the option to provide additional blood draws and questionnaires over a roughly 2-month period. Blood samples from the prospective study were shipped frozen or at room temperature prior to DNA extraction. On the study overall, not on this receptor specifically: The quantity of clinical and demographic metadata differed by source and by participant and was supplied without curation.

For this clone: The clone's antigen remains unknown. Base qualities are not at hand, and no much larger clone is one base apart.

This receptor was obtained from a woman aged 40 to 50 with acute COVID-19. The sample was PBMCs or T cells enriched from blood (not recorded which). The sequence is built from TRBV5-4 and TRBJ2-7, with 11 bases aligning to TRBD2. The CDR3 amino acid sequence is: CASSGSGGAYEQYF. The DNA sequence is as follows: TGTGCCAGCAGCGGTAGCGGGGGGGCCTACGAGCAGTACTTC.